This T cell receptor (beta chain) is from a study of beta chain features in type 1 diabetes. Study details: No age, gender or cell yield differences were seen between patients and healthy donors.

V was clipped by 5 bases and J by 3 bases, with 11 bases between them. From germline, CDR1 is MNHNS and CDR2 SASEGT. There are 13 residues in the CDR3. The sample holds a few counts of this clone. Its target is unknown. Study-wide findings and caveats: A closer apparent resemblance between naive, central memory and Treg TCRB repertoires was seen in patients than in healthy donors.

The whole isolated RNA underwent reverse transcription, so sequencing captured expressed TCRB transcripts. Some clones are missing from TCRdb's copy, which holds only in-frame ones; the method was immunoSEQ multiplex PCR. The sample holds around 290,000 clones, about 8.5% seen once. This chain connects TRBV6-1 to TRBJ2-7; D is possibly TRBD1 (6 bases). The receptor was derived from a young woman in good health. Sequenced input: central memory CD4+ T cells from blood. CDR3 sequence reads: CASSPRDNYEQYV. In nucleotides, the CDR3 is TGTGCCAGCAGTCCACGGGACAACTACGAGCAGTACGTC.